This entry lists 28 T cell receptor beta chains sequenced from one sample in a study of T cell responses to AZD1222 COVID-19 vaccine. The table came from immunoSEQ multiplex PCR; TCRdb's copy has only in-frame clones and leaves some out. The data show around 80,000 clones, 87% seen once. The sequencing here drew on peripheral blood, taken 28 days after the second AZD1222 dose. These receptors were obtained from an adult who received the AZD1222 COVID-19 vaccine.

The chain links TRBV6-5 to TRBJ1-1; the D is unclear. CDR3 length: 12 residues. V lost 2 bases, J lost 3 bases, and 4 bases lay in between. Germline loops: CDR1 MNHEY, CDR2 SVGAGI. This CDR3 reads CASSYGYTEAFF. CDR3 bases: TGTGCCAGCAGTTACGGTTACACTGAAGCTTTCTTT.

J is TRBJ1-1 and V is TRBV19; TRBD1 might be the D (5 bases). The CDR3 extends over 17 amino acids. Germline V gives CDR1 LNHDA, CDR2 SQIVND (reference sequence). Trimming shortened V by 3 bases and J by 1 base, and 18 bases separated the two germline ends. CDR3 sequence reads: CASSMVGGYSTNTEAFF. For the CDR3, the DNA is TGTGCCAGTAGTATGGTTGGGGGGTATTCAACGAACACTGAAGCTTTCTTT. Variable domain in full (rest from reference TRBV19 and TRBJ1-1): DGGITQSPKYLFRKEGQNVTLSCEQNLNHDAMYWYRQDPGQGLRLIYYSQIVNDFQKGDIAEGYSVSREKKESFPLTVTSAQKNPTAFYLCASSMVGGYSTNTEAFFGQGTRLTVV.

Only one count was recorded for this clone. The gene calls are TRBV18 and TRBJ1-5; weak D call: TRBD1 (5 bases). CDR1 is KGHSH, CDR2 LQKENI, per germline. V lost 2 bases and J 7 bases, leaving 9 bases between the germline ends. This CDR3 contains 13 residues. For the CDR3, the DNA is TGTGCCAGCTCACCAGGGGCGACGCAGCCCCAGCATTTT. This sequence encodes CASSPGATQPQHF.

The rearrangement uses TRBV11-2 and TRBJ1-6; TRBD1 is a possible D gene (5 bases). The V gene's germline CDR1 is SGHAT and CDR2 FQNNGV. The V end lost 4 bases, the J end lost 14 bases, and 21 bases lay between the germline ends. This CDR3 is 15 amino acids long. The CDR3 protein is CASSSPYGGANTLHF. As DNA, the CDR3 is TGTGCCAGCAGCTCCCCCTATGGAGGGGCAAATACCCTCCACTTT.

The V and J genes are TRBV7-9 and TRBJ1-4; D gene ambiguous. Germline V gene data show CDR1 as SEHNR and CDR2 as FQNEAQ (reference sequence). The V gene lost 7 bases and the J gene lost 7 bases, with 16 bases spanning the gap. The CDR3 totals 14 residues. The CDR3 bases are TGTGCCAGCACCGCGGGTGGGAGAGGTGAAAAACTGTTTTTT. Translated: CASTAGGRGEKLFF. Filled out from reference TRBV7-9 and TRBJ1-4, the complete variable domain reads DTGVSQNPRHKITKRGQNVTFRCDPISEHNRLYWYRQTLGQGPEFLTYFQNEAQLEKSRLLSDRFSAERPKGSFSTLEIQRTEQGDSAMYLCASTAGGRGEKLFFGSGTQLSVL.

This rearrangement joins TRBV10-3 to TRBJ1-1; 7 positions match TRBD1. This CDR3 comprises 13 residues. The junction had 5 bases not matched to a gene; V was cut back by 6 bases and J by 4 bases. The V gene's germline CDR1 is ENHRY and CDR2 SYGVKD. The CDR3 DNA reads TGTGCCATCAGCGGACAGGAGACCACTGAAGCTTTCTTT. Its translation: CAISGQETTEAFF.

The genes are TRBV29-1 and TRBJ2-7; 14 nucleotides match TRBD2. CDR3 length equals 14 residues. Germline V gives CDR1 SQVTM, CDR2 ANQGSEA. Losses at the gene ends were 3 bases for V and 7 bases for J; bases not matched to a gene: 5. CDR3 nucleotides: TGCAGCGTTGATGGGACTAGCGGGGGCCGGGAGCAGTACTTC. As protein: CSVDGTSGGREQYF.

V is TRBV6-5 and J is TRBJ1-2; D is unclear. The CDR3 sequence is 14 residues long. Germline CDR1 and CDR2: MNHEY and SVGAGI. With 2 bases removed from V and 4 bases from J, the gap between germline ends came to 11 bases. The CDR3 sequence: CASSYDDATYGYTF. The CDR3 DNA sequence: TGTGCCAGCAGTTACGACGACGCTACCTATGGCTACACCTTC.

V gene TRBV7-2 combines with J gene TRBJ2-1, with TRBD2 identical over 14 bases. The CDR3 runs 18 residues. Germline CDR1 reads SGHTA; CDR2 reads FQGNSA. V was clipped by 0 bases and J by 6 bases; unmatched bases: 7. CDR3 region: CASSLARLAGGLSNEQFF. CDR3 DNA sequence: TGTGCCAGCAGCTTAGCGCGACTAGCGGGAGGGTTGAGCAATGAGCAGTTCTTC. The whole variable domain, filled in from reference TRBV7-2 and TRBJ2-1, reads GAGVSQSPSNKVTEKGKDVELRCDPISGHTALYWYRQSLGQGLEFLIYFQGNSAPDKSGLPSDRFSAERTGGSVSTLTIQRTQQEDSAVYLCASSLARLAGGLSNEQFFGPGTRLTVL.

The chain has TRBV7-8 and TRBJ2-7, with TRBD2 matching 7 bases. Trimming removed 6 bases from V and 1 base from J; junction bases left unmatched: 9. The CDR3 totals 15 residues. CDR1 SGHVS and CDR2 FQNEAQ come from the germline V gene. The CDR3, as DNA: TGTGCCAGCAGTCTCATACCGGGAGGTTCCTACGAGCAGTACTTC. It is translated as CASSLIPGGSYEQYF.

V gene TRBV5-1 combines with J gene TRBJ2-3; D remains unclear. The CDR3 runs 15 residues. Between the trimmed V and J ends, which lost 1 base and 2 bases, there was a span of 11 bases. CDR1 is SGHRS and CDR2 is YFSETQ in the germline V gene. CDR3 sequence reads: CASSLNYPHTDTQYF. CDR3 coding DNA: TGCGCCAGCAGCTTGAACTACCCGCACACAGATACGCAGTATTTT.

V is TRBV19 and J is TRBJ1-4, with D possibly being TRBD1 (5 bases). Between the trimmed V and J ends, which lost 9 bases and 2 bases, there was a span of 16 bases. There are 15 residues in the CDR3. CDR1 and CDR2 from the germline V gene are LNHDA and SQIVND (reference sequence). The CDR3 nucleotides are TGTGCCAGCAGGAGGGGTCTAGGGACTAATGAAAAACTGTTTTTT. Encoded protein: CASRRGLGTNEKLFF.

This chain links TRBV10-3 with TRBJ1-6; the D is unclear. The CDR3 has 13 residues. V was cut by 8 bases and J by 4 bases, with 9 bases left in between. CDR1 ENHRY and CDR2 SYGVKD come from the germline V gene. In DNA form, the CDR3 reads TGTGCCATCCGGGCGCCTTATAATTCACCCCTCCACTTT. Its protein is CAIRAPYNSPLHF.

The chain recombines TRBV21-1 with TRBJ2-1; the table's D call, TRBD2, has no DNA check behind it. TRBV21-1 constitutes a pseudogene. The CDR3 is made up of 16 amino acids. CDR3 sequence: CASSKYQRETHNEQFF. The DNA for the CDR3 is TGTGCCAGCAGCAAGTACCAGCGGGAGACCCACAATGAGCAGTTCTTC.

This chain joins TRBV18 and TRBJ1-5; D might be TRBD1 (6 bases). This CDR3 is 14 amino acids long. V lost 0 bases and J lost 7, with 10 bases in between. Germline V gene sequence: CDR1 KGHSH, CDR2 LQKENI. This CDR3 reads CASSPPPGDQPQHF. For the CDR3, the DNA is TGTGCCAGCTCACCACCCCCAGGGGACCAGCCCCAGCATTTT.

The CDR3 DNA reads TGTGCCAGCAGCTCCCTTTCGGTCTACGAGCAGTACTTC. Protein sequence: CASSSLSVYEQYF. This chain connects TRBV6-5 to TRBJ2-7; D is undetermined. This CDR3 region has 13 residues. V was pared by 6 bases and J by 3 bases, with 12 bases between. Looked up from germline, CDR1 is MNHEY and CDR2 is SVGAGI.

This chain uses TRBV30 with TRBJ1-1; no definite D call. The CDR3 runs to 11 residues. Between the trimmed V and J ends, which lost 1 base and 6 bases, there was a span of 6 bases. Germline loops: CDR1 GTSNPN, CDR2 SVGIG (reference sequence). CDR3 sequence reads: CAWSGGAEAFF. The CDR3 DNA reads TGTGCCTGGAGTGGAGGCGCTGAAGCTTTCTTT. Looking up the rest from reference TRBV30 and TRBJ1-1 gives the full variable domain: SQTIHQWPATLVQPVGSPLSLECTVEGTSNPNLYWYRQAAGRGLQLLFYSVGIGQISSEVPQNLSASRPQDRQFILSSKKLLLSDSGFYLCAWSGGAEAFFGQGTRLTVV.

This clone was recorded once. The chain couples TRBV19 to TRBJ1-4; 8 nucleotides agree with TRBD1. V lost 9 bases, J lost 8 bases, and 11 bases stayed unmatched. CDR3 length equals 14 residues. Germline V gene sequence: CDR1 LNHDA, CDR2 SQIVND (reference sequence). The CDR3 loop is CASLRTGREEKLFF. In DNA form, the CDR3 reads TGTGCCAGCCTGAGGACAGGGAGGGAAGAAAAACTGTTTTTT.

The CDR3 DNA reads TGTGCCAGCAGCTCCTCTTTGCCCGGGACTAGCGATTATGAGCAGTTCTTC. Its translation: CASSSSLPGTSDYEQFF. The V and J genes are TRBV7-3 and TRBJ2-1, with TRBD2 matching over 10 bases. Per the germline V gene, CDR1 is SGHTA and CDR2 is FQGTGA. The ends lost 4 bases at V and 8 bases at J; junction bases unmatched: 14. CDR3 length equals 17 residues. Using reference TRBV7-3 and TRBJ2-1 for the parts outside the CDR3, the full variable domain is GAGVSQTPSNKVTEKGKYVELRCDPISGHTALYWYRQSLGQGPEFLIYFQGTGAADDSGLPNDRFFAVRPEGSVSTLKIQRTERGDSAVYLCASSSSLPGTSDYEQFFGPGTRLTVL.

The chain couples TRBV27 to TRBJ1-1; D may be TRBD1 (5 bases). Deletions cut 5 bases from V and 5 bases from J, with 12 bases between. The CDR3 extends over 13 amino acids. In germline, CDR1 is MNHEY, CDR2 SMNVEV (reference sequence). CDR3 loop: CASSQWGRTEAFF. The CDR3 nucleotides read TGTGCCAGCAGTCAATGGGGGAGGACTGAAGCTTTCTTT.

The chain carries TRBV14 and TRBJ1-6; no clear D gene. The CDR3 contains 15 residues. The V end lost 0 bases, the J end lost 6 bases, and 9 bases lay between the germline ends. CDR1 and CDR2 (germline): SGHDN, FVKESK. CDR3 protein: CASSQDGRSNSPLHF. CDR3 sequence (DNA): TGTGCCAGCAGCCAAGATGGACGGAGTAATTCACCCCTCCACTTT.

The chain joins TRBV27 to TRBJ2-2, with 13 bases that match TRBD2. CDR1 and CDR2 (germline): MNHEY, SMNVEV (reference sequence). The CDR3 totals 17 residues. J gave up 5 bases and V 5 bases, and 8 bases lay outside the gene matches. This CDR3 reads CASSPRRTSGSTGELFF. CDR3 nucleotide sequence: TGTGCCAGCAGTCCCAGAAGGACTAGCGGGAGTACCGGGGAGCTGTTTTTT.

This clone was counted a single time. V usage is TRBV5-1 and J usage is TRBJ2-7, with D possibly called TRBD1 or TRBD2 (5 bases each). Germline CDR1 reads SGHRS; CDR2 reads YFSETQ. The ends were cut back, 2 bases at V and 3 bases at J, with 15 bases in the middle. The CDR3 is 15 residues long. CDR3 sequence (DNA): TGCGCCAGCAGCTTAAACTGGGACCTACTCTACGAGCAGTACTTC. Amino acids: CASSLNWDLLYEQYF.

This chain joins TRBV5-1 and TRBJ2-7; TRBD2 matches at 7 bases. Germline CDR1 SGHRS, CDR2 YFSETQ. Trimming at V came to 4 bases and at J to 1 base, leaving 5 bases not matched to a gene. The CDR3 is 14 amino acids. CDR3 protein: CASSTGLGSYEQYF. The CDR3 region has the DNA TGCGCCAGCAGCACCGGACTAGGATCCTACGAGCAGTACTTC.

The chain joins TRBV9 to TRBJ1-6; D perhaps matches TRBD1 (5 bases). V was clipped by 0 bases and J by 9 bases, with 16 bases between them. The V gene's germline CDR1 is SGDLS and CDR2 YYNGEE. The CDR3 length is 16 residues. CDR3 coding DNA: TGTGCCAGCAGCGTAGAGGGCACCCCCCAGGGTTCACCCCTCCACTTT. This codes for CASSVEGTPQGSPLHF.

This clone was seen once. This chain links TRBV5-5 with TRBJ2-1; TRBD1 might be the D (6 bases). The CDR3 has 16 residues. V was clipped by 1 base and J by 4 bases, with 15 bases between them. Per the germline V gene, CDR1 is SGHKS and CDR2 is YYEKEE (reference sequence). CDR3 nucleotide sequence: TGTGCCAGCAGCTTGACCGGGACACCGAAATACAATGAGCAGTTCTTC. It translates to CASSLTGTPKYNEQFF.

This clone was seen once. The DNA of the CDR3 is TGTGCCAGCAGTGAACAGGGTGGGGAAAAACTGTTTTTT. It yields the protein CASSEQGGEKLFF. The J gene is TRBJ1-4, the V gene TRBV6-4; tentatively, D is TRBD1 (6 bases). The V and J ends lost 3 bases and 8 bases respectively, with 10 bases between them. Germline CDR1 and CDR2: MRHNA and SNTAGT. This CDR3 is 13 amino acids long.

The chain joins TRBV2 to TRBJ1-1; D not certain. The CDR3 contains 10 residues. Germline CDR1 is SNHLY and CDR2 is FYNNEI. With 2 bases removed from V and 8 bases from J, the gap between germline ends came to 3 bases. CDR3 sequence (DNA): TGTGCCAGCAGTGAAAACGAAGCTTTCTTT. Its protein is CASSENEAFF.